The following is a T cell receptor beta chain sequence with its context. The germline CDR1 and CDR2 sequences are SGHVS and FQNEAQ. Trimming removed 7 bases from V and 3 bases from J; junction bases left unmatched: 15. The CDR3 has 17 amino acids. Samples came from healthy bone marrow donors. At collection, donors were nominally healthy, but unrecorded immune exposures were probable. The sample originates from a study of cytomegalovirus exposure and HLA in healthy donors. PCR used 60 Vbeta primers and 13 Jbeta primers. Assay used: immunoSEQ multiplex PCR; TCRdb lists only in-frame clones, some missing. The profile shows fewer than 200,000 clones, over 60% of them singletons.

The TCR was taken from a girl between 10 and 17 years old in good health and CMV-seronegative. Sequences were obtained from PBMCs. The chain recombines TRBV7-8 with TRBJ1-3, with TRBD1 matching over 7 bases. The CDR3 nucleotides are TGTGCCAGCACCGTCAGGGGGGAAGTACGAATTGGAAACACCATATATTTT. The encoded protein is CASTVRGEVRIGNTIYF.